Here is one TCR beta chain with its context. This CDR3 spans 15 amino acids. The germline V gene has CDR1 MNHNY and CDR2 SVGAGI (reference sequence). V lost 4 bases and J 2 bases, leaving 14 bases between the germline ends. This sample was taken from a study of cytomegalovirus exposure and HLA in healthy donors. Study-level background: Caucasian-associated ancestry cluster membership applied to about four fifths of around 400 genotyped donors.

With 60 Vbeta and 13 Jbeta primers, the PCR was carried out. TCRdb's table, derived via immunoSEQ multiplex PCR, lists solely in-frame clones and lacks some. The sample lists some 100,000 clones, 65% to 80% occurring once. This sequence joins TRBV6-6 and TRBJ2-5, with D perhaps TRBD1 (6 bases). The sample consisted of PBMCs. The origin of this receptor is a woman aged 45-59 years in good health and CMV-seropositive. CDR3 residues: CASSFIPGHQETQYF. The DNA for the CDR3 is TGTGCCAGCAGTTTCATACCGGGACATCAAGAGACCCAGTACTTC.